Listed here are 21 T cell receptor beta chains from one sample, sequenced in a study of blood T cell repertoires in COVID-19. Using immunoSEQ multiplex PCR, the repertoire was profiled, and TCRdb retains in-frame clones only, with some absent. The sample lists about 76,000 clones; 90% were seen once. Specimen: peripheral blood. The origin of the receptors is a human donor in a cohort sampled during active COVID-19.

The J gene is TRBJ2-1, the V gene TRBV7-3; TRBD2 aligns across 12 bases. This CDR3 is built from 15 residues. Germline V gene sequence: CDR1 SGHTA, CDR2 FQGTGA. Losses at the gene ends were 3 bases for V and 7 bases for J; bases not matched to a gene: 4. The CDR3 sequence is CASSFSSGRGNEQFF. The CDR3 bases are TGTGCCAGCAGCTTCTCTAGCGGGAGGGGGAATGAGCAGTTCTTC. The full variable domain, in which reference TRBV7-3 and TRBJ2-1 provide the parts outside the CDR3, is GAGVSQTPSNKVTEKGKYVELRCDPISGHTALYWYRQSLGQGPEFLIYFQGTGAADDSGLPNDRFFAVRPEGSVSTLKIQRTERGDSAVYLCASSFSSGRGNEQFFGPGTRLTVL.

The J gene is TRBJ2-2, the V gene TRBV3-1 (or the pseudogene TRBV3-2); TRBD2 aligns across 9 bases. This CDR3 has 17 amino acids. V dropped 0 bases and J dropped 6; count of bases not matched to a gene: 8. Germline V gene sequence: CDR1 LGHDT, CDR2 YNNKEL (reference sequence). In DNA, the CDR3 is TGTGCCAGCAGCCAAGACGGGCTAGCGGGAAGGTCCGGGGAGCTGTTTTTT. Translation: CASSQDGLAGRSGELFF.

This clone was observed a single time. The gene calls are TRBV28 and TRBJ1-5; tentatively, D is TRBD1 (5 bases). The germline CDR1 and CDR2 sequences are MDHEN and SYDVKM. The CDR3 runs to 16 residues. V lost 3 bases and J lost 4, with 16 bases in between. The CDR3 coding sequence is TGTGCCAGCAGTTTCCCTGTGGGGCAGTTGAATCAGCCCCAGCATTTT. This sequence encodes CASSFPVGQLNQPQHF.

This clone was picked up one time. V and J are TRBV6-5 and TRBJ2-2; D not certain. CDR1 is MNHEY, CDR2 SVGAGI, per germline. Trimming removed 2 bases from V and 4 bases from J, with 11 bases in between. The CDR3 sequence is 15 residues long. The CDR3 DNA is TGTGCCAGCAGTTACGCCCCCCGCGCCACCGGGGAGCTGTTTTTT. It codes for CASSYAPRATGELFF.

The V call is TRBV19, the J call TRBJ2-7; tentatively, D is TRBD2 (6 bases). The CDR3 is 14 residues long. Germline V gene data show CDR1 as LNHDA and CDR2 as SQIVND (reference sequence). Trimming cost V 3 bases and J 0 bases, with 9 bases left between them. CDR3 amino acids: CASSIPGLSYEQYF. The DNA for the CDR3 is TGTGCCAGTAGTATCCCGGGACTCTCCTACGAGCAGTACTTC.

The chain couples TRBV18 to TRBJ2-5; D is perhaps TRBD2 (6 bases). There are 16 residues in the CDR3. Between the trimmed V and J ends, which lost 0 bases and 2 bases, there was a span of 13 bases. The germline V gene encodes CDR1 KGHSH and CDR2 LQKENI. The CDR3 DNA reads as TGTGCCAGCTCACCACCGGGGGGAATACAGCAAGAGACCCAGTACTTC. Protein: CASSPPGGIQQETQYF.

The rearrangement uses TRBV14 and TRBJ2-1, with 7 nucleotides matching TRBD2. V lost 8 bases to trimming and J lost 0 bases; unmatched junction nucleotides: 4. The length of the CDR3 is 14 residues. Germline values: CDR1 SGHDN, CDR2 FVKESK. The DNA of the CDR3 is TGTGCCAGCGGCCGACTAGCCTCCTACAATGAGCAGTTCTTC. This encodes CASGRLASYNEQFF.

The CDR3 DNA sequence: TGTGCCAGCAGCTTAGCGGTCAGCGTCCTGACTTTC. Its protein is CASSLAVSVLTF. The V and J genes are TRBV7-2 and TRBJ2-6; D gene unclear. Trimming took 0 bases from V and 12 from J, leaving 6 bases between them. CDR3 length: 12 amino acids. Germline V gives CDR1 SGHTA, CDR2 FQGNSA.

The chain employs TRBV2 and TRBJ2-1; TRBD2 matches at 9 bases. CDR3 size: 14 residues. Germline trimming cut 9 bases from V and 5 bases from J; bases unmatched to any gene: 8. In germline, CDR1 is SNHLY, CDR2 FYNNEI. CDR3 DNA: TGTGCCAGTCACGGGACTAGCACGAACAATGAGCAGTTCTTC. Its translation: CASHGTSTNNEQFF.

This chain joins TRBV5-6 and TRBJ2-1; D is ambiguous. V lost 4 bases to trimming and J lost 2 bases, with 4 bases between them. Germline CDR1 is SGHDT and CDR2 is YYEEEE. The CDR3 spans 12 residues. The CDR3 DNA reads as TGTGCCAGCAGCCGGGCCTACAATGAGCAGTTCTTC. The encoded protein is CASSRAYNEQFF.

The chain recombines TRBV5-5 with TRBJ2-1; TRBD2 aligns across 12 bases. Losses at the gene ends were 2 bases for V and 4 bases for J; bases not matched to a gene: 1. The CDR3 loop spans 15 amino acids. CDR1 is SGHKS and CDR2 is YYEKEE in the germline V gene (reference sequence). CDR3 sequence reads: CASSFGLAGYNEQFF. The CDR3 DNA reads as TGTGCCAGCAGCTTCGGACTAGCGGGGTACAATGAGCAGTTCTTC.

This clone appeared a single time. This chain connects TRBV7-2 to TRBJ2-7; TRBD1 aligns across 11 bases. In germline, CDR1 is SGHTA, CDR2 FQGNSA. This CDR3 contains 14 residues. V lost 8 bases to trimming and J lost 3 bases; unmatched junction nucleotides: 6. Written as DNA, the CDR3 is TGTGCCAGCGGACCGGGACAGGGGGACTACGAGCAGTACTTC. Protein: CASGPGQGDYEQYF.

A single count supports this clone. V is TRBV6-2 or TRBV6-3 and J is TRBJ2-3, with 8 bases fitting TRBD2. CDR3 length: 15 residues. V lost 5 bases, J lost 4 bases, and 8 bases stayed unmatched. The germline CDR1 and CDR2 sequences are MNHEY and SVGEGT. As DNA, the CDR3 is TGTGCCAGCAGTGCGCCGGGACTAGTGTCAGATACGCAGTATTTT. As protein: CASSAPGLVSDTQYF.

This clone was seen only once. This chain joins TRBV19 and TRBJ2-1, with a weak D call TRBD2 (5 bases). V was pared by 3 bases and J by 0 bases, with 9 bases between. Germline values: CDR1 LNHDA, CDR2 SQIVND (reference sequence). There are 15 residues in the CDR3. The CDR3 protein is CASSILGSSYNEQFF. CDR3 bases: TGTGCCAGTAGTATTCTTGGGAGCTCCTACAATGAGCAGTTCTTC.

The V call is TRBV5-1, the J call TRBJ2-7, with D perhaps matching TRBD1 (5 bases). The CDR3 is 15 amino acids. Trimming removed 4 bases at V and 3 bases at J, with 17 bases between. Germline CDR1 SGHRS, CDR2 YFSETQ. CDR3 protein: CASSVQDPLRYEQYF. In DNA, the CDR3 is TGCGCCAGCAGCGTACAGGACCCCCTTCGCTACGAGCAGTACTTC.

The rearrangement joins TRBV6-5 to TRBJ2-7, with TRBD2 as a possible D gene (6 bases). Germline CDR1 and CDR2: MNHEY and SVGAGI. The CDR3 is 14 amino acids. V was shortened by 7 bases and J by 0 bases, with 13 bases between the two germline ends. Written as DNA, the CDR3 is TGTGCCAGCAAGGGCGGGGAAAGCTCCTACGAGCAGTACTTC. The encoded protein is CASKGGESSYEQYF.

This rearrangement joins TRBV28 to TRBJ2-5, with TRBD1 matching over 7 bases. CDR1 and CDR2 from the germline V gene are MDHEN and SYDVKM. The CDR3 covers 13 residues. Unmatched junction bases numbered 4, after V lost 6 bases and J lost 3 bases. For the CDR3, the DNA is TGTGCCAGCAGCCGTGGGACAGAAGAGACCCAGTACTTC. It codes for CASSRGTEETQYF.

The chain is built from TRBV28 and TRBJ2-7; TRBD1 aligns across 7 bases. CDR3 length: 12 residues. V lost 5 bases, J lost 3 bases, and 1 base stayed unmatched. The germline gives CDR1 MDHEN, CDR2 SYDVKM. The CDR3 protein is CASSPGGYEQYF. As DNA, the CDR3 is TGTGCCAGCAGTCCAGGGGGCTACGAGCAGTACTTC.

V gene TRBV27 combines with J gene TRBJ1-2; TRBD1 might be the D (6 bases). This CDR3 spans 15 amino acids. V dropped 2 bases and J dropped 4 bases, with 14 bases sitting between them. Per the germline V gene, CDR1 is MNHEY and CDR2 is SMNVEV (reference sequence). Here the CDR3 reads CASSLDVTGIYGYTF. CDR3 in DNA: TGTGCCAGCAGTTTAGATGTGACAGGAATCTATGGCTACACCTTC.

The sample holds one count of this clone. The chain recombines TRBV6-4 with TRBJ2-7, with 8 bases fitting TRBD2. The CDR3 contains 17 residues. V lost 0 bases to trimming and J lost 4 bases; unmatched junction nucleotides: 11. In germline, CDR1 is MRHNA, CDR2 SNTAGT. CDR3 sequence reads: CASSDSSLAGGKYEQYF. The CDR3 DNA sequence: TGTGCCAGCAGTGACTCGAGTCTTGCGGGAGGAAAGTACGAGCAGTACTTC.

The CDR3 here is CASSVPTGEGADTQYF. Here the CDR3 DNA reads TGTGCCAGCAGCGTCCCGACAGGGGAAGGGGCAGATACGCAGTATTTT. The rearrangement links TRBV9 to TRBJ2-3, with 8 bases lining up with TRBD1. The CDR3 totals 16 residues. Unmatched junction bases numbered 9, after V lost 2 bases and J lost 4 bases. CDR1 is SGDLS and CDR2 is YYNGEE in the germline V gene.